This T cell receptor beta chain was retrieved from a study of T cells expressing NK-cell markers. Whole-study context: Seven sequenced donors out of eight were HCMV-seropositive, one seronegative.

This CDR3 region has 18 residues. Germline V gene data show CDR1 as LGHDT and CDR2 as YNNKEL (reference sequence). After re-calling the 5' RACE reads, TCRdb lists one entry per CDR3 protein, DNA absent. This sample's table reports about 460,000 distinct CDR3 sequences. Sequencing was performed on blood T cells: a sorted CD56 or NKG2C T cell subset, CD4+ or CD8+ T cells, or bulk PBMC T cells (not recorded which). The rearrangement uses TRBV3-1 and TRBJ2-1; TCRdb names TRBD2, which stays unverified in the absence of DNA. This receptor was taken from a woman in her fifties or sixties in good health. The CDR3 spells CASSPGALAGLSYNEQFF.